This entry features one TCR beta chain sequence. What it binds is not known. This sample is drawn from a study of chemoradiotherapy in HPV16-positive cancers. Findings of the study overall: Candidate HPV-specific clones and E7-related TCR motifs grew in tumor during treatment.

Only in-frame clones appear in the TCRdb table, and some are missing; sequencing was by immunoSEQ multiplex PCR. The repertoire consists of approximately 830 clones, with 80% to 90% occurring once and the leading ten covering roughly 8.2%. The CDR3 totals 16 residues. The V and J ends lost 1 base and 4 bases respectively, with 16 bases between them. Germline loops: CDR1 SGHVS, CDR2 FQNEAQ. Samples were taken several times over chemoradiotherapy. The chain uses TRBV7-8 and TRBJ1-1; D is unresolved. The sequences come from tumor tissue, collected from a patient who underwent chemoradiotherapy. The clonotype comes from a human donor with HPV-associated anogenital cancer. CDR3 sequence: CASSLEGALVVTEAFF. As DNA, the CDR3 is TGTGCCAGCAGCTTAGAGGGAGCGTTGGTAGTCACTGAAGCTTTCTTT.